This T cell receptor (beta chain) was documented in a study of T cell responses to AZD1222 COVID-19 vaccine. The data were produced by immunoSEQ multiplex PCR, yet TCRdb's version contains in-frame clones alone and is incomplete. The profile covers 150,000 to 200,000 clones, with almost 95% appearing a single time and roughly 10% taken by the ten largest. The CDR3 covers 13 residues. Germline V gene data show CDR1 as SGHTA and CDR2 as FQGTGA. Trimming took off 2 bases at V and 0 bases at J, with 4 bases between the two ends. The rearrangement joins TRBV7-3 to TRBJ2-5; no definite D call. The sample here was peripheral blood, taken on day 0 of AZD1222 vaccination. The TCR comes from an adult in good health. CDR3 DNA: TGTGCCAGCAGCTTAGGGTACCAAGAGACCCAGTACTTC. Translation gives CASSLGYQETQYF.